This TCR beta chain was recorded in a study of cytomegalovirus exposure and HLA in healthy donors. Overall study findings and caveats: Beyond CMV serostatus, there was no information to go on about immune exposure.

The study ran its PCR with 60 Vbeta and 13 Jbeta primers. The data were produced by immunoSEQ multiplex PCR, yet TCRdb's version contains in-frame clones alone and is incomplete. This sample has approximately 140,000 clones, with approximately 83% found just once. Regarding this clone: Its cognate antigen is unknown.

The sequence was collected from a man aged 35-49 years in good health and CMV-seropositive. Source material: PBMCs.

CDR3 amino acids: CASSIAGEAFF. As DNA, the CDR3 is TGTGCCAGTAGTATAGCAGGTGAAGCTTTCTTT. The rearrangement uses TRBV19 and TRBJ1-1, with D uncertain. Trimming removed 1 base from V and 7 bases from J, with 4 bases in between. Per germline, CDR1 LNHDA and CDR2 SQIVND (reference sequence). The CDR3 is made up of 11 amino acids. The full variable domain, rest sourced from reference TRBV19 and TRBJ1-1, is DGGITQSPKYLFRKEGQNVTLSCEQNLNHDAMYWYRQDPGQGLRLIYYSQIVNDFQKGDIAEGYSVSREKKESFPLTVTSAQKNPTAFYLCASSIAGEAFFGQGTRLTVV.